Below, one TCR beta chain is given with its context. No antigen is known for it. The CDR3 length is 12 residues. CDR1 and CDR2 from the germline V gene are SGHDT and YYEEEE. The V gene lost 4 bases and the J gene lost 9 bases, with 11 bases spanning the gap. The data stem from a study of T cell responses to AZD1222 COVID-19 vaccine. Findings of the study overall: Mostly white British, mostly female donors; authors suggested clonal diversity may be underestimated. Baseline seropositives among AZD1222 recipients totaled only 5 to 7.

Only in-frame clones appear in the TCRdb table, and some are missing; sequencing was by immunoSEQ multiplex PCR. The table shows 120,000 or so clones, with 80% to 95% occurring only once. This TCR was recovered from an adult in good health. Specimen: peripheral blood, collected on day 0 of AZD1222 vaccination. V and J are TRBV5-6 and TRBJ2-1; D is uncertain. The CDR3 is CASSLMDSEQFF. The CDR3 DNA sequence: TGTGCCAGCAGCCTCATGGATAGTGAGCAGTTCTTC.